Each of the 21 T cell receptor beta chains below was sequenced from the same sample in a study of T cell changes during pregnancy in multiple sclerosis. The repertoire was sequenced with immunoSEQ multiplex PCR; TCRdb's copy has only in-frame clones and lacks some. The repertoire holds some 60,000 clones, about nine tenths seen once, with 3% to 3.5% in the top ten. Sequencing was performed on peripheral blood, taken in the first trimester of pregnancy. These receptor sequences come from a female donor in good health, enrolled as a control in a pregnancy study.

The chain carries TRBV7-9 and TRBJ1-5; D is possibly TRBD1 (5 bases). This CDR3 spans 15 amino acids. Between the trimmed V and J ends, which lost 4 bases and 7 bases, there was a span of 17 bases. CDR1 and CDR2 from the germline V gene are SEHNR and FQNEAQ (reference sequence). The CDR3 DNA sequence: TGTGCCAGCAGCTCCTCAGGGTTATCGGAGCAGCCCCAGCATTTT. It is translated as CASSSSGLSEQPQHF.

V is TRBV6-5 and J is TRBJ2-2; no clear D gene. The V gene's germline CDR1 is MNHEY and CDR2 SVGAGI. The CDR3 sequence is 12 residues long. The V end lost 8 bases, the J end lost 1 base, and 5 bases lay between the germline ends. The chain's CDR3 is CASCGNTGELFF. CDR3 coding DNA: TGTGCCAGCTGCGGGAACACCGGGGAGCTGTTTTTT.

The chain carries TRBV2 and TRBJ2-3, with 11 positions matching TRBD2. CDR1 and CDR2 (germline): SNHLY, FYNNEI. The J segment lost 0 bases and the V segment lost 4 bases, leaving 9 bases of the junction unmatched. The CDR3 length is 18 residues. The CDR3 region has the DNA TGTGCCAGCAGTGGCCCCCTCTGGACTAGCGGGAGCACAGATACGCAGTATTTT. This encodes CASSGPLWTSGSTDTQYF.

The chain couples TRBV19 to TRBJ2-7, with a possible D match to TRBD2 (6 bases). The ends were cut back, 5 bases at V and 6 bases at J, with 20 bases in the middle. The CDR3 contains 15 residues. Germline loops: CDR1 LNHDA, CDR2 SQIVND (reference sequence). The DNA for the CDR3 is TGTGCCAGTAGTTGGGAGGCGTCTCGTCGGAGCGAGCAGTACTTC. The encoded protein is CASSWEASRRSEQYF.

The gene calls are TRBV20-1 and TRBJ1-1; possible D gene TRBD1, 5 bases. There are 10 residues in the CDR3. V lost 7 bases and J lost 7, with 10 bases in between. The V gene's germline CDR1 is DFQATT and CDR2 SNEGSKA (reference sequence). The CDR3 protein is CSVNDSEAFF. CDR3 nucleotides: TGCAGTGTCAACGACAGTGAAGCTTTCTTT.

The rearrangement uses TRBV5-4 and TRBJ2-3, with 11 bases aligning to TRBD2. V gave up 3 bases and J gave up 0 bases; unmatched junction bases: 3. Germline V gene lookup returns CDR1 SGHNT and CDR2 YYREEE (reference sequence). This CDR3 has 16 residues. This CDR3 reads CASSSTSGGSTDTQYF. The CDR3 region has the DNA TGTGCCAGCAGCTCAACTAGCGGGGGTAGCACAGATACGCAGTATTTT.

The chain links TRBV7-2 to TRBJ1-2; perhaps TRBD1 as D (6 bases). The CDR3 spans 13 residues. V lost 6 bases to trimming and J lost 4 bases, with 12 bases between them. CDR1 and CDR2 from the germline V gene are SGHTA and FQGNSA. The CDR3 loop reads CASSTGSFYGYTF. The CDR3 DNA sequence: TGTGCCAGCAGTACAGGGTCTTTCTATGGCTACACCTTC. The whole variable domain, remainder taken from reference TRBV7-2 and TRBJ1-2, is GAGVSQSPSNKVTEKGKDVELRCDPISGHTALYWYRQSLGQGLEFLIYFQGNSAPDKSGLPSDRFSAERTGGSVSTLTIQRTQQEDSAVYLCASSTGSFYGYTFGSGTRLTVV.

The rearrangement uses TRBV11-2 and TRBJ1-1, with D possibly being TRBD1 (6 bases). The CDR3 totals 16 residues. Germline lookup yields CDR1 SGHAT and CDR2 FQNNGV. V lost 1 base and J 3 bases, leaving 15 bases between the germline ends. DNA of the CDR3: TGTGCCAGCAGCTTAGGCCTGAGGGGGGGGGACACTGAAGCTTTCTTT. Its translation is CASSLGLRGGDTEAFF.

This rearrangement joins TRBV19 to TRBJ2-1; 10 nucleotides agree with TRBD2. Germline V gives CDR1 LNHDA, CDR2 SQIVND (reference sequence). The CDR3 has 16 residues. J gave up 4 bases and V 3 bases, and 6 bases lay outside the gene matches. The CDR3 loop is CASSIRTSGTYNEQFF. CDR3 in DNA: TGTGCCAGTAGTATCCGGACTAGCGGCACTTACAATGAGCAGTTCTTC.

The chain recombines TRBV7-9 with TRBJ1-3, with D possibly being TRBD1 (5 bases). Trimming took off 1 base at V and 3 bases at J, with 10 bases between the two ends. CDR3 size: 15 residues. Looked up from germline, CDR1 is SEHNR and CDR2 is FQNEAQ (reference sequence). In nucleotides, the CDR3 is TGTGCCAGCAGCTTAGGGCAGGGCCGTGGAAACACCATATATTTT. This gives the protein CASSLGQGRGNTIYF.

This chain uses TRBV7-2 with TRBJ2-3, with TRBD2 matching 8 bases. In germline, CDR1 is SGHTA, CDR2 FQGNSA. The CDR3 has 16 residues. Unmatched junction bases numbered 7, after V lost 1 base and J lost 4 bases. The CDR3 nucleotides are TGTGCCAGCAGCTTAGTAGGGACTAGTCTCGCAGATACGCAGTATTTT. Residues: CASSLVGTSLADTQYF.

The V gene is TRBV19, the J gene TRBJ2-5; D unclear. Germline CDR1 and CDR2: LNHDA and SQIVND (reference sequence). The germline V and J ends were trimmed by 4 bases and 7 bases, with 16 bases remaining between them. The CDR3 is 14 amino acids. The CDR3 reads CASSRTLNRGTQYF. CDR3 DNA: TGTGCCAGTAGTAGAACCCTAAACCGAGGGACCCAGTACTTC.

This rearrangement joins TRBV6-1 to TRBJ1-1; 7 bases line up with TRBD1. Germline V CDR1 and CDR2: MNHNS, SASEGT. Losses at the gene ends were 5 bases for V and 5 bases for J; bases not matched to a gene: 5. The CDR3 consists of 13 residues. CDR3 in amino acids: CASSSRDSTEAFF. The CDR3 DNA reads TGTGCCAGCAGTTCCAGGGACAGTACTGAAGCTTTCTTT.

This chain connects TRBV7-9 to TRBJ1-1, with a weak D call TRBD1 (5 bases). The ends were cut back, 1 base at V and 4 bases at J, with 7 bases in the middle. The CDR3 totals 13 residues. Germline CDR1 is SEHNR and CDR2 is FQNEAQ (reference sequence). This chain's CDR3 is CASSLDRGTEAFF. In DNA, the CDR3 is TGTGCCAGCAGCTTAGATAGGGGCACTGAAGCTTTCTTT.

V gene TRBV7-2 combines with J gene TRBJ2-7; TRBD1 aligns across 10 bases. With V trimmed by 5 bases and J by 7 bases, 14 bases remained unmatched. The length of the CDR3 is 16 residues. CDR1 and CDR2 from the germline V gene are SGHTA and FQGNSA. The CDR3 bases are TGTGCCAGCAGCCCCCAGAGGACAGGGGGGCCCTGGGAGCAGTACTTC. It codes for CASSPQRTGGPWEQYF. Together with reference TRBV7-2 and TRBJ2-7, the CDR3 gives the full variable domain: GAGVSQSPSNKVTEKGKDVELRCDPISGHTALYWYRQSLGQGLEFLIYFQGNSAPDKSGLPSDRFSAERTGGSVSTLTIQRTQQEDSAVYLCASSPQRTGGPWEQYFGPGTRLTVT.

This clone was seen a few times. This sequence joins TRBV7-9 and TRBJ2-2, with a tentative D call TRBD2 (6 bases). The CDR3 length is 18 residues. The V end lost 4 bases, the J end lost 3 bases, and 21 bases lay between the germline ends. The V gene's germline CDR1 is SEHNR and CDR2 FQNEAQ (reference sequence). The CDR3 protein is CASSSSVAGTGDTGELFF. CDR3 coding DNA: TGTGCCAGCAGCTCCAGCGTAGCCGGGACGGGGGACACCGGGGAGCTGTTTTTT.

The V and J genes are TRBV19 and TRBJ2-4, with D tentatively TRBD2 (5 bases). The CDR3 sequence is 16 residues long. Trimming pared 3 bases from V and 3 bases from J, leaving 15 bases between. Germline lookup yields CDR1 LNHDA and CDR2 SQIVND (reference sequence). The CDR3 nucleotides are TGTGCCAGTAGTATGGGAGACCCCAAGGGCAAAAACATTCAGTACTTC. This encodes CASSMGDPKGKNIQYF.

This chain joins TRBV28 and TRBJ2-1; 11 bases map to TRBD1. The V and J ends lost 4 bases and 7 bases, in that order; junction bases with no gene match: 12. Per germline, CDR1 MDHEN and CDR2 SYDVKM. The CDR3 has 17 amino acids. CDR3 nucleotides: TGTGCCAGCAGTTCGCATTCTGGACAGGGGGCCGAGAATGAGCAGTTCTTC. Encoded protein: CASSSHSGQGAENEQFF.

The V gene is TRBV5-5, the J gene TRBJ2-1; TRBD2 matches at 8 bases. The V gene's germline CDR1 is SGHKS and CDR2 YYEKEE (reference sequence). Trimming cost V 3 bases and J 6 bases; bases outside gene matches: 17. This CDR3 contains 18 residues. The DNA of the CDR3 is TGTGCCAGCAGCTCGGGGAGCGGAACTAGCGGAGGGATCAATGAGCAGTTCTTC. It specifies CASSSGSGTSGGINEQFF.

This chain links TRBV28 with TRBJ1-3; D ambiguous. The CDR3 sequence is 14 residues long. CDR1 is MDHEN, CDR2 SYDVKM, per germline. Trimming cost V 3 bases and J 1 base, with 7 bases left between them. The CDR3 nucleotides are TGTGCCAGCAGTTTCAGTTTTTCTGGAAACACCATATATTTT. Its protein product is CASSFSFSGNTIYF. Variable domain in full (rest from reference TRBV28 and TRBJ1-3): DVKVTQSSRYLVKRTGEKVFLECVQDMDHENMFWYRQDPGLGLRLIYFSYDVKMKEKGDIPEGYSVSREKKERFSLILESASTNQTSMYLCASSFSFSGNTIYFGEGSWLTVV.

The V call is TRBV2, the J call TRBJ1-1; no clear D. The germline V gene has CDR1 SNHLY and CDR2 FYNNEI. This CDR3 comprises 14 residues. Trimming took off 7 bases at V and 1 base at J, with 13 bases between the two ends. The CDR3: CASTGIDTNTEAFF. The CDR3 DNA follows: TGTGCCAGCACGGGGATCGACACGAACACTGAAGCTTTCTTT.